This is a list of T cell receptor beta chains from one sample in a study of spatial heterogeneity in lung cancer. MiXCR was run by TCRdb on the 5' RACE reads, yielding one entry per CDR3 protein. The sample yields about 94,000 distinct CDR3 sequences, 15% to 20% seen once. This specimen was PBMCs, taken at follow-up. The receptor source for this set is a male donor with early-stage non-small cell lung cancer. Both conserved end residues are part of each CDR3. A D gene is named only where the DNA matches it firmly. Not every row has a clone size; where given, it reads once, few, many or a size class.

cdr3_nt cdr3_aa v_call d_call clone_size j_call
TGTGCCAGCAGCGTAGGTGGGGGCCAGGGGAATGAGCAGTTCTTC CASSVGGGQGNEQFF TRBV9 . few TRBJ2-1
TGCGCCAGCAGCCCATCCGGGACAGGGGTTAACTATGGCTACACCTTC CASSPSGTGVNYGYTF TRBV5-1 TRBD1 . TRBJ1-2
TGTGCCAGCAGCTGGACAGGGGGGGACAATGAGCAGTTCTTC CASSWTGGDNEQFF TRBV11-3 TRBD1 . TRBJ2-1
TGTGCCAGCAGTCCACATGGGGAATCACCCCTCCACTTT CASSPHGESPLHF TRBV7-8 . few TRBJ1-6
TGCGCCAGCAGCTTGGAGGGGGACTACTATGGCTACACCTTC CASSLEGDYYGYTF TRBV5-1 . many TRBJ1-2
TGTGCCAGCAGCTTAATCCCCGAGGGGAGGAATTCACCCCTCCACTTT CASSLIPEGRNSPLHF TRBV7-2 . . TRBJ1-6
TGTGCCACCGCTCCCCAGGGGGCCGCAGATACGCAGTATTTT CATAPQGAADTQYF TRBV24-1 TRBD1 . TRBJ2-3
TGTGCCAGTAGTATCGGAGTAGCTAGCACAGATACGCAGTATTTT CASSIGVASTDTQYF TRBV19 . few TRBJ2-3
TGTGCCAGCAGCGGAGGGAAGGTCAATCAGCCCCAGCATTTT CASSGGKVNQPQHF TRBV2 . few TRBJ1-5
TGTGCCAGCAGCCGCCCAGGGGGAGGAAACACCATATATTTT CASSRPGGGNTIYF TRBV14 TRBD1 . TRBJ1-3
TGTGCCAGCAGTAGCAGGGTCACCTATAATTCACCCCTCCACTTT CASSSRVTYNSPLHF TRBV2 . few TRBJ1-6
TGTGCCAGTAGTGCCCGCACAGGGTCGAAGACCCAGTACTTC CASSARTGSKTQYF TRBV19 . . TRBJ2-5
TGTGCCAGCAGCAAGGGGGGGAAGAGCACTGAAGCTTTCTTT CASSKGGKSTEAFF TRBV3-1 . . TRBJ1-1
TGTGCCAGCAGTTACTCCCGCAACCACGAGCAGTACTTC CASSYSRNHEQYF TRBV6-5 . . TRBJ2-7
TGTGCCAGCAGCTTAGCAGCGGGAGCCAGAGATACGCAGTATTTT CASSLAAGARDTQYF TRBV11-3 TRBD2 few TRBJ2-3
TGTGCCAGCAGCTTAGCTCGGGTGGACATTCAGTACTTC CASSLARVDIQYF TRBV7-6 . few TRBJ2-4
TGCAGTGCTAGTGTGGGACAATGGAAAAACATTCAGTACTTC CSASVGQWKNIQYF TRBV20-1 . many TRBJ2-4
TGCAGTGCCCCCCCGGACCCTAATTCACCCCTCCACTTT CSAPPDPNSPLHF TRBV20-1 . medium-sized TRBJ1-6
TGTGCCAGCAGTTTAGCGCCGGGACTCCAGGGGACCCAGTACTTC CASSLAPGLQGTQYF TRBV12-3/TRBV12-4 . . TRBJ2-5
TGTGCCAGCAGTGAAGAGTCGTTCTCCGGGGAGCTGTTTTTT CASSEESFSGELFF TRBV2 . many TRBJ2-2
TGTGCCAGCTCGAGTGGGACCCCGAGAGGCTACACCTTC CASSSGTPRGYTF TRBV6-1 . . TRBJ1-2
TGTGCCAGCAGTTACCGTATTCAGGGGGCCAGGAATGAGCAGTTCTTC CASSYRIQGARNEQFF TRBV6-5 TRBD1 . TRBJ2-1
TGCAGTGCTAGTGGAGACAGGAACACCGGGGAGCTGTTTTTT CSASGDRNTGELFF TRBV20-1 . . TRBJ2-2
TGTGCCAGCAGCTTAGAGCGGTTTAGCGGGGGGTTTGGGGCAGATACGCAGTATTTT CASSLERFSGGFGADTQYF TRBV7-2 TRBD2 few TRBJ2-3
TGCAGCGTTGCCAGGATCAACAATGAGCAGTTCTTC CSVARINNEQFF TRBV29-1 . many TRBJ2-1
TGCAGCGGAGGGGACTACGAGCAGTACTTC CSGGDYEQYF TRBV29-1 . few TRBJ2-7
TGCAGCGTATCGGACAGGGCTGGAAACACCATATATTTT CSVSDRAGNTIYF TRBV29-1 TRBD1 many TRBJ1-3
TGTGCCAGCAGTTTAGATGGTCGGAGGGGGACGTACTTC CASSLDGRRGTYF TRBV12-3/TRBV12-4 . . TRBJ2-7
TGTGCCAGCAGCCAAGACTCAGCCCTGAGCGGGGAGCTGTTTTTT CASSQDSALSGELFF TRBV4-2 . . TRBJ2-2
TGTGCCAGCAGCTTGGAGATCTCTGGGGCCAACGTCCTGACTTTC CASSLEISGANVLTF TRBV7-6 . many TRBJ2-6
TGTGCCTGGAGCCTAACGAGGCCCCAAGAGGCCGGGGAGCTGTTTTTT CAWSLTRPQEAGELFF TRBV30 . . TRBJ2-2
TGCGCCAGCAGCGGTGGACAGGGGACAGATACGCAGTATTTT CASSGGQGTDTQYF TRBV5-1 TRBD1 few TRBJ2-3
TGTGCCTCCGCCAGGGGGGAACAGCCCCAGCATTTT CASARGEQPQHF TRBV7-9 TRBD1 . TRBJ1-5
TGTGCCAGCTCACAGGGGGCGGACAATCAGCCCCAGCATTTT CASSQGADNQPQHF TRBV18 TRBD1 many TRBJ1-5
TGCAGTGCTAAGGCAGGGAACTATGGCTACACCTTC CSAKAGNYGYTF TRBV20-1 . . TRBJ1-2
TGTGCCAGCAGCCTAGAACCCAGAGATCAGCCCCAGCATTTT CASSLEPRDQPQHF TRBV7-8 . . TRBJ1-5
TGTGCCAGTACCCCCCCGGGGCTAGCTAGCGGGGGGGCCCTAGCCGGGGAGCTGTTTTTT CASTPPGLASGGALAGELFF TRBV19 TRBD2 . TRBJ2-2
TGTGCCAGCAGCTTAGAGCAGGGGAATGCCTACGAGCAGTACTTC CASSLEQGNAYEQYF TRBV7-2 . few TRBJ2-7
TGCAGCGTGGGGGACGCTGAAGCTTTCTTT CSVGDAEAFF TRBV29-1 . . TRBJ1-1
TGTGCCAGCTGGTCCAGTACGGGAGAGACCCAGTACTTC CASWSSTGETQYF TRBV28 . . TRBJ2-5
TGTGCCAGACGAAACTCTTGTGGGGTGAACACTGAAGCTTTCTTT CARRNSCGVNTEAFF TRBV27 . . TRBJ1-1
TGTGCCAGCAGTTACACCGGGACAGGCTCTCAGCATTTT CASSYTGTGSQHF TRBV6-5 TRBD1 few TRBJ1-5
TGTGCCAGCAGCCAGGGTCCGGGACAGCGGGACGAGCAGTACTTC CASSQGPGQRDEQYF TRBV3-1 . . TRBJ2-7
TGTGCCATCAGTGAGTCTTGGGGACCCCAAGAGACCCAGTACTTC CAISESWGPQETQYF TRBV10-3 . few TRBJ2-5
TGTGCCAGCAGCTTGGATCCAGGGGAAGGCACAGATACGCAGTATTTT CASSLDPGEGTDTQYF TRBV11-2 . few TRBJ2-3
TGTGCCAGCAGTGTGGACGGGTATAACACTGAAGCTTTCTTT CASSVDGYNTEAFF TRBV2 . . TRBJ1-1
TGTGCCAGCGGTCCTAGCGGGAGGGCCATTTTTGACACCGGGGAGCTGTTTTTT CASGPSGRAIFDTGELFF TRBV2 TRBD2 . TRBJ2-2
TGTGCCAGCAGCCCGGCAGGTCCCTATGGCTACACCTTC CASSPAGPYGYTF TRBV6-5 . . TRBJ1-2
TGTGCCAGCAGCCTAACACAAACTGGTCTGATGGGCACTGAAGCTTTCTTT CASSLTQTGLMGTEAFF TRBV7-2 . few TRBJ1-1
TGTGCCAGCAGTGAACGCACTACTAGCGGGGGTCAAGAGACCCAGTACTTC CASSERTTSGGQETQYF TRBV25-1 TRBD2 . TRBJ2-5
TGTGCCTGGAGTCCGCGACAGGGTCGTAACACTGAAGCTTTCTTT CAWSPRQGRNTEAFF TRBV30 TRBD1 few TRBJ1-1
TGCAGTGCTGCGTACACCCAGGTGGGGTCTGGAGGGGAGCTGTTTTTT CSAAYTQVGSGGELFF TRBV20-1 . many TRBJ2-2
TGTGCCAGCAGTAAGACAGGGAAAGAGACCCAGTACTTC CASSKTGKETQYF TRBV12-3/TRBV12-4 TRBD1 many TRBJ2-5
TGTGCCAGCAGCCAAGATAGGAATGATGAAGCTTTCTTT CASSQDRNDEAFF TRBV14 . few TRBJ1-1